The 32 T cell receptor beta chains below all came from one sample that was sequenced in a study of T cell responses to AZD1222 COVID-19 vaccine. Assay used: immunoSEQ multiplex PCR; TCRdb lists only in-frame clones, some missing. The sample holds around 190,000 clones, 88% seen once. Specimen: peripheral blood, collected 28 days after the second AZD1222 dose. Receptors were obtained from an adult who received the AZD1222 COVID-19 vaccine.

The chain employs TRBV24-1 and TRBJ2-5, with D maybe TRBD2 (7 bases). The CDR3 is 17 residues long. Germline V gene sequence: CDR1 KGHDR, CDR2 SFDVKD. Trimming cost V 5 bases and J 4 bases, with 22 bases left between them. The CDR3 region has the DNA TGTGCCACCAGTGCCAAAGGAGGGGGGGGCCTCGCAGAGACCCAGTACTTC. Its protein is CATSAKGGGGLAETQYF.

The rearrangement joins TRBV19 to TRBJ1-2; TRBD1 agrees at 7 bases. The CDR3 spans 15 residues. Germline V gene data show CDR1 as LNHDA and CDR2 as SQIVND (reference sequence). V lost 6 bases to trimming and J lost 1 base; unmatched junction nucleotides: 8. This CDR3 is CASRPGQSFNYGYTF. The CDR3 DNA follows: TGTGCCAGTAGACCGGGACAGAGCTTTAACTATGGCTACACCTTC. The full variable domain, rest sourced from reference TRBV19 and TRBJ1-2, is DGGITQSPKYLFRKEGQNVTLSCEQNLNHDAMYWYRQDPGQGLRLIYYSQIVNDFQKGDIAEGYSVSREKKESFPLTVTSAQKNPTAFYLCASRPGQSFNYGYTFGSGTRLTVV.

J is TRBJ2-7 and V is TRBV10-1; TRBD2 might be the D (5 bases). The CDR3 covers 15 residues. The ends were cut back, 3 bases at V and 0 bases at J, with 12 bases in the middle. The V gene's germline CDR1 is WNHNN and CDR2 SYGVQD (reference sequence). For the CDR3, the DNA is TGCGCCAGCAGTGATTGGGTCGCGGGCTCCTACGAGCAGTACTTC. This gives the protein CASSDWVAGSYEQYF.

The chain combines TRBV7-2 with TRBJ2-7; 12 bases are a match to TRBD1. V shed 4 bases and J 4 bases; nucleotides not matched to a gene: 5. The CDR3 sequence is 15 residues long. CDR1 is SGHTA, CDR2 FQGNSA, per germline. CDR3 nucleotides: TGTGCCAGCAGCTCCCGGGACAGGGGGCAATACGAGCAGTACTTC. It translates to CASSSRDRGQYEQYF.

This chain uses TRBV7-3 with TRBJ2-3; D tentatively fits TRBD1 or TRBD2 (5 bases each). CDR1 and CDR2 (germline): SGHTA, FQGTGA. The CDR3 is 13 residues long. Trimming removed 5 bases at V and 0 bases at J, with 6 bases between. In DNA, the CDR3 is TGTGCCAGCAGCAGGGACAGCACAGATACGCAGTATTTT. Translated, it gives CASSRDSTDTQYF.

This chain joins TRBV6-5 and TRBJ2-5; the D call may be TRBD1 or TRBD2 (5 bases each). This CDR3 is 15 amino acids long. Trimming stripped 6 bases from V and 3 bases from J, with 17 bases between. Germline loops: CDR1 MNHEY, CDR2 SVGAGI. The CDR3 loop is CASSQPTGPKETQYF. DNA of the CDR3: TGTGCCAGCAGCCAGCCGACGGGGCCTAAAGAGACCCAGTACTTC.

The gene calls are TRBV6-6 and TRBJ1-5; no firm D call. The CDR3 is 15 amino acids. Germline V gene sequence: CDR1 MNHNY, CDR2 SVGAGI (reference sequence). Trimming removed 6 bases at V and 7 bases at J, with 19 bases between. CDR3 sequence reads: CASSTDPTRGQPQHF. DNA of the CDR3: TGTGCCAGCAGCACCGACCCCACCCGAGGGCAGCCCCAGCATTTT.

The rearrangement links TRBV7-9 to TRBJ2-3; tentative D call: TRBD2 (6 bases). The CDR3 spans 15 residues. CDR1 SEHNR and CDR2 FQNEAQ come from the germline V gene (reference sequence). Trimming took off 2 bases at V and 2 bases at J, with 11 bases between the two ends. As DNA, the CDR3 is TGTGCCAGCAGCTTATCCCTAGCGCTCACAGATACGCAGTATTTT. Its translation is CASSLSLALTDTQYF.

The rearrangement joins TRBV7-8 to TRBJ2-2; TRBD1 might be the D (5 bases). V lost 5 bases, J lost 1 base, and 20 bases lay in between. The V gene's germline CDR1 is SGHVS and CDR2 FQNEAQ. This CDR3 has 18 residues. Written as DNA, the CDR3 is TGTGCCAGCAGCCCTTTGGGGCTAGTCTCGATGAACACCGGGGAGCTGTTTTTT. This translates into CASSPLGLVSMNTGELFF.

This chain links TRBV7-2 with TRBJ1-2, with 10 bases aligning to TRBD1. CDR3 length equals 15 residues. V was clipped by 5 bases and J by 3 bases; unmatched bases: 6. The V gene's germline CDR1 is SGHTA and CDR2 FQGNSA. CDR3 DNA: TGTGCCAGCAGCACGACAGGGGGCAGGCACTATGGCTACACCTTC. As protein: CASSTTGGRHYGYTF.

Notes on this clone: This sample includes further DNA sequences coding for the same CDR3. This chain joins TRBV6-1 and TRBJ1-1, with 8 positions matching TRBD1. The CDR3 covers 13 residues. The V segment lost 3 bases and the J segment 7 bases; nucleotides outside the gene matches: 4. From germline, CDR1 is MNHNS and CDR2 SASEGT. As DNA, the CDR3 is TGTGCCAGCAGTGATCTGACAGGGGTTGAAGCTTTCTTT. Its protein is CASSDLTGVEAFF.

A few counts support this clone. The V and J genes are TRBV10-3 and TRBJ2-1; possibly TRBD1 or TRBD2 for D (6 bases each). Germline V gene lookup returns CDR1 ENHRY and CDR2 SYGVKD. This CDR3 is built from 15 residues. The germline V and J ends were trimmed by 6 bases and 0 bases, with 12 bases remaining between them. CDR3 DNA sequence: TGTGCCATCAGGGCTCCGGGGGCCTCCTACAATGAGCAGTTCTTC. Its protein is CAIRAPGASYNEQFF.

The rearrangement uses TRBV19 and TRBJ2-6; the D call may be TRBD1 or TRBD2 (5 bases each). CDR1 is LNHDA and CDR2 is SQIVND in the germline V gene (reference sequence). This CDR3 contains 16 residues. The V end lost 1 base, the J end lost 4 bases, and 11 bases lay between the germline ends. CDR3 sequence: CASSIGGADGANVLTF. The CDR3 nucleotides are TGTGCCAGTAGTATAGGAGGGGCGGACGGGGCCAACGTCCTGACTTTC.

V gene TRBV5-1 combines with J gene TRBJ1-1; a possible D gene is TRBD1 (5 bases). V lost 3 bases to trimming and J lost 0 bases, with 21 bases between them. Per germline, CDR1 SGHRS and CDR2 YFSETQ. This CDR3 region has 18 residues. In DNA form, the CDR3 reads TGCGCCAGCAGCTCCTCAGGGCCTGGGACGACCATGAACACTGAAGCTTTCTTT. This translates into CASSSSGPGTTMNTEAFF.

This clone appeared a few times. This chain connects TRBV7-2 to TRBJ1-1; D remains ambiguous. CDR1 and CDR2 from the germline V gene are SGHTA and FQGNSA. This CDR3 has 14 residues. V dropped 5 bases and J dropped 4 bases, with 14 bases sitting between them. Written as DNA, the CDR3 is TGTGCCAGCAGCCCGGGGAGGTGGAGCACTGAAGCTTTCTTT. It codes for CASSPGRWSTEAFF.

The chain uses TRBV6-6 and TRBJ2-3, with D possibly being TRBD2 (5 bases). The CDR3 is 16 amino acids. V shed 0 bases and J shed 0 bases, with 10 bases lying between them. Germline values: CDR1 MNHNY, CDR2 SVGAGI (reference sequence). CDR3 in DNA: TGTGCCAGCAGTTACTCGACTGCGGGTAGCACAGATACGCAGTATTTT. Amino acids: CASSYSTAGSTDTQYF.

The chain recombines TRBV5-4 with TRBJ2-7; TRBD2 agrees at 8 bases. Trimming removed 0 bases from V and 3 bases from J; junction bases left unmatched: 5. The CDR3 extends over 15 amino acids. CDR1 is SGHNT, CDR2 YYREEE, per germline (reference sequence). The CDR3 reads CASSLGRGANYEQYF. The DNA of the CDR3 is TGTGCCAGCAGCTTGGGGCGGGGGGCTAACTACGAGCAGTACTTC.

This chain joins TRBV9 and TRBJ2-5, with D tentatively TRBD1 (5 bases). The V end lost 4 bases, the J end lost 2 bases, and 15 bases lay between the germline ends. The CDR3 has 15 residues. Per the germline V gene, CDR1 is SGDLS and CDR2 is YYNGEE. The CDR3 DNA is TGTGCCAGCAGCCCCCAGGGCCCCGGTCAAGAGACCCAGTACTTC. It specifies CASSPQGPGQETQYF.

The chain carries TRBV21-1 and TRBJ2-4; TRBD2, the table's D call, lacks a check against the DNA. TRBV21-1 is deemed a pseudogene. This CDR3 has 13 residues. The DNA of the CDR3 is TGTGCCATCGTAACGGGAGCCAAAAACATTCAGTACTTC. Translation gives CAIVTGAKNIQYF.

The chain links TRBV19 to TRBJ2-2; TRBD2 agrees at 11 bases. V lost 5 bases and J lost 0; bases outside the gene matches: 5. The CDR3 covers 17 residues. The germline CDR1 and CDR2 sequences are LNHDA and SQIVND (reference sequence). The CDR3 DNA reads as TGTGCCAGTAGTCTCTTGACTAGCGGGGCGAACACCGGGGAGCTGTTTTTT. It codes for CASSLLTSGANTGELFF. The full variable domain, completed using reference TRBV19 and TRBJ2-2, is DGGITQSPKYLFRKEGQNVTLSCEQNLNHDAMYWYRQDPGQGLRLIYYSQIVNDFQKGDIAEGYSVSREKKESFPLTVTSAQKNPTAFYLCASSLLTSGANTGELFFGEGSRLTVL.

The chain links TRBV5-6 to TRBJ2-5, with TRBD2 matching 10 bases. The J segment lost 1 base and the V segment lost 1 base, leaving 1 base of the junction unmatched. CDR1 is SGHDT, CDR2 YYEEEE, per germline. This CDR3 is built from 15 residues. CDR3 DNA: TGTGCCAGCAGCTTGCCTAGCGGGGGCCAAGAGACCCAGTACTTC. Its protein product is CASSLPSGGQETQYF.

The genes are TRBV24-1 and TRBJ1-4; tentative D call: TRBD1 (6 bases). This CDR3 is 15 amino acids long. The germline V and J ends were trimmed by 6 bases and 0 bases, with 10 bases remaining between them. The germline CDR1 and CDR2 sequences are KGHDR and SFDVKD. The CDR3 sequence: CATSQGSTTNEKLFF. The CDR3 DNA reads TGTGCCACCAGTCAGGGGTCAACAACTAATGAAAAACTGTTTTTT.

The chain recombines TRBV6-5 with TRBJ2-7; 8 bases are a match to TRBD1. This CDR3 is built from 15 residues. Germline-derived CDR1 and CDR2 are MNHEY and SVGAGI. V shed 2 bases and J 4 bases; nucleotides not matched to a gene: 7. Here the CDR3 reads CASSYGQGAVYEQYF. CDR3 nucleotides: TGTGCCAGCAGTTACGGTCAGGGGGCGGTATACGAGCAGTACTTC.

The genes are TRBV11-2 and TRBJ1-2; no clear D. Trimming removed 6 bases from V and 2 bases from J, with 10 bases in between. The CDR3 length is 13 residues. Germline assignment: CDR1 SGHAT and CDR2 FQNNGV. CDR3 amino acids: CASRPGLNYGYTF. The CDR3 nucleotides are TGTGCCAGCAGGCCAGGCCTCAACTATGGCTACACCTTC.

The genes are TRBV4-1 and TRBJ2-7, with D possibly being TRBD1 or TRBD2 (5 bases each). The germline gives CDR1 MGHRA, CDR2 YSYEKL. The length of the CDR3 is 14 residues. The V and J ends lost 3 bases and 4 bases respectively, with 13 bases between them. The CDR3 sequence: CASSHADGTYEQYF. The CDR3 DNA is TGCGCCAGCAGCCATGCGGACGGGACGTACGAGCAGTACTTC.

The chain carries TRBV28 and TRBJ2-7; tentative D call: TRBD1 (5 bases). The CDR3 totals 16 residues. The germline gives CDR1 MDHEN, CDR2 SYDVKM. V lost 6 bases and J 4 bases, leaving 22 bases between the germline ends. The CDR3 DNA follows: TGTGCCAGCAGCTCCCCGGCAGGGTCTGTAGGGTACGAGCAGTACTTC. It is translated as CASSSPAGSVGYEQYF.

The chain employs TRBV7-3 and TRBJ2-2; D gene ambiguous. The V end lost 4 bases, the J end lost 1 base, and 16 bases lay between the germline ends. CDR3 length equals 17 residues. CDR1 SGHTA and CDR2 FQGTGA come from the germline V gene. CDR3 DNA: TGTGCCAGCAGCTCGGGCGTCGGCGGTATGAACACCGGGGAGCTGTTTTTT. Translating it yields CASSSGVGGMNTGELFF.

Here the CDR3 reads CASSEAPSYTARKGNQPQHF. The CDR3 nucleotides read TGTGCCAGCAGTGAAGCGCCCTCATATACAGCACGGAAGGGCAATCAGCCCCAGCATTTT. The chain recombines TRBV6-1 with TRBJ1-5; D call uncertain. Germline values: CDR1 MNHNS, CDR2 SASEGT. V lost 0 bases and J lost 2, with 23 bases in between. CDR3 size: 20 residues.

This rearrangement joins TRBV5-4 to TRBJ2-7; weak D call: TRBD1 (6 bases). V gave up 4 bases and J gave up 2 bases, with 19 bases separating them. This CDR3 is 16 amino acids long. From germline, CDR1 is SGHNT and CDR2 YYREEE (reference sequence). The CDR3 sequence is CASSPPPGHRTYEQYF. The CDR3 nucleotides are TGTGCCAGCAGCCCGCCCCCGGGACACCGCACCTACGAGCAGTACTTC. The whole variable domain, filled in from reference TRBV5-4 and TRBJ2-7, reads ETGVTQSPTHLIKTRGQQVTLRCSSQSGHNTVSWYQQALGQGPQFIFQYYREEENGRGNFPPRFSGLQFPNYSSELNVNALELDDSALYLCASSPPPGHRTYEQYFGPGTRLTVT.

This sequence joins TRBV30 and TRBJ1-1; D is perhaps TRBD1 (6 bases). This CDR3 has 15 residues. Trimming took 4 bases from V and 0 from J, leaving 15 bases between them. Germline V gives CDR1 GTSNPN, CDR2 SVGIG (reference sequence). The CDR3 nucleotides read TGTGCCTGGATCCCACTAGGACAGATGAACACTGAAGCTTTCTTT. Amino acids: CAWIPLGQMNTEAFF.

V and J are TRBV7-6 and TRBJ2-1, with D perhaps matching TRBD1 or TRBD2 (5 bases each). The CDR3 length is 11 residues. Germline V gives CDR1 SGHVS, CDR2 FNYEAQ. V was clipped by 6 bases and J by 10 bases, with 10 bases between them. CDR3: CASSSGTEQFF. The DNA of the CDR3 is TGTGCCAGCAGTTCCGGGACGGAGCAGTTCTTC.

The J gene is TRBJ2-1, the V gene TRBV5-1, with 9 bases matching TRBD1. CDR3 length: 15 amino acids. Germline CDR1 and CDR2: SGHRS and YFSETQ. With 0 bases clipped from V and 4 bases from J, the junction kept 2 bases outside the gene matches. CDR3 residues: CASSLGQGGYNEQFF. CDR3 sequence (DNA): TGCGCCAGCAGCTTGGGACAGGGGGGATACAATGAGCAGTTCTTC.